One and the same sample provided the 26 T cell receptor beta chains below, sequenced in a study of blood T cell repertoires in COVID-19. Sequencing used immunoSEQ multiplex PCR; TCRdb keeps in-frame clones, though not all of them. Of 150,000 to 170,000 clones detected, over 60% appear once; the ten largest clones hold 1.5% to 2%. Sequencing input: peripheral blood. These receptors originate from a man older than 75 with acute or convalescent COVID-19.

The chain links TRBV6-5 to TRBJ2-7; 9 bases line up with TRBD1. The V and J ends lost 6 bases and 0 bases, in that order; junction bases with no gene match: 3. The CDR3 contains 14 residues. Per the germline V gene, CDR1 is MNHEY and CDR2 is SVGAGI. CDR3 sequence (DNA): TGTGCCAGCAGGACGGACAGGGGCTCCTACGAGCAGTACTTC. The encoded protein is CASRTDRGSYEQYF.

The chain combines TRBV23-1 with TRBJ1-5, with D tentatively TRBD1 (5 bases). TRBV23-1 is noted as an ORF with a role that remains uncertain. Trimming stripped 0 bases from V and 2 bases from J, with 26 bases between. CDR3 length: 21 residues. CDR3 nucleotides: TGCGCCAGCAGTCAATCTGATTCCGGCGGGACTTCGACGGTCGGCAATCAGCCCCAGCATTTT. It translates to CASSQSDSGGTSTVGNQPQHF.

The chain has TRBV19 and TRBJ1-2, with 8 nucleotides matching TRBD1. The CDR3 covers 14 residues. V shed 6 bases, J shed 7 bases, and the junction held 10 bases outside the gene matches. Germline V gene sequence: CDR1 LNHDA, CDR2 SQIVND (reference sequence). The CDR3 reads CASSFLGQGAGYTF. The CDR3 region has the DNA TGTGCCAGTAGCTTCCTGGGGCAGGGGGCTGGCTACACCTTC. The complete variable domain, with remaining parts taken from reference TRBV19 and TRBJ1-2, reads DGGITQSPKYLFRKEGQNVTLSCEQNLNHDAMYWYRQDPGQGLRLIYYSQIVNDFQKGDIAEGYSVSREKKESFPLTVTSAQKNPTAFYLCASSFLGQGAGYTFGSGTRLTVV.

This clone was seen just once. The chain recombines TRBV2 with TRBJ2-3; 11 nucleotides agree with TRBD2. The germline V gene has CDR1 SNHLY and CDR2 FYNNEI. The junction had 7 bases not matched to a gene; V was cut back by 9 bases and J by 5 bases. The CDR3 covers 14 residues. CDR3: CASTLAGGGDTQYF. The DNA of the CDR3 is TGTGCCAGTACCCTAGCGGGGGGAGGAGATACGCAGTATTTT.

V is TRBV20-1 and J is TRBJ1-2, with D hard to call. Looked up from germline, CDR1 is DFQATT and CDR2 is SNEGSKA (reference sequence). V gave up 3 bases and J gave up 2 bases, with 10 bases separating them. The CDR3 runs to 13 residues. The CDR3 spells CSASLQPNYGYTF. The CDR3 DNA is TGCAGTGCTAGTTTACAACCGAACTATGGCTACACCTTC.

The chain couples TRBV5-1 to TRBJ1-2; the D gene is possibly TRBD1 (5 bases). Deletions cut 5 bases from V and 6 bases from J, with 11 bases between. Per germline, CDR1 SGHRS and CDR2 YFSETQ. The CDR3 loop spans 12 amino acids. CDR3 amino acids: CASSFDSNGYTF. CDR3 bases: TGCGCCAGCAGTTTTGACAGTAATGGCTACACCTTC. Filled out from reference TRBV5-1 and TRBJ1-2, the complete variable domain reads KAGVTQTPRYLIKTRGQQVTLSCSPISGHRSVSWYQQTPGQGLQFLFEYFSETQRNKGNFPGRFSGRQFSNSRSEMNVSTLELGDSALYLCASSFDSNGYTFGSGTRLTVV.

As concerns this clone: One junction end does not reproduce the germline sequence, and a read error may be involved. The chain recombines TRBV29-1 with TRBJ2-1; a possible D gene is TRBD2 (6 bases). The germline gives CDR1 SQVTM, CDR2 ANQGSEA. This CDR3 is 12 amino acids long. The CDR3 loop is CSFDGGRNEQFF. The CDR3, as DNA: TGCAGCTTTGACGGGGGTAGGAATGAGCAGTTCTTC.

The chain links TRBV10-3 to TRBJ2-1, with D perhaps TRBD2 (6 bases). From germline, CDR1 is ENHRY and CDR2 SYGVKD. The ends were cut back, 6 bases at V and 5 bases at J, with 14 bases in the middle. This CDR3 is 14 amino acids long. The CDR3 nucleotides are TGTGCCATCAGGGGGGGACTTGGGGACAATGAGCAGTTCTTC. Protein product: CAIRGGLGDNEQFF.

CDR3 region: CASSQAETQYF. The DNA for the CDR3 is TGCGCCAGCAGCCAAGCGGAGACCCAGTACTTC. The chain couples TRBV4-3 to TRBJ2-5; D gene ambiguous. Trimming stripped 1 base from V and 5 bases from J, with 2 bases between. Germline CDR1 LGHNA, CDR2 YSLEER. This CDR3 is 11 amino acids long.

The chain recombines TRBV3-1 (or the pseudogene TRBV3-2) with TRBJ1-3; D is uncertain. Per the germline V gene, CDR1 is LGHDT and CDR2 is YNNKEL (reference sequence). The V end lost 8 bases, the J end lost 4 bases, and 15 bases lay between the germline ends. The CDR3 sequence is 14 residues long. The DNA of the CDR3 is TGTGCCAGCTCTCATCGCGGTTCAGGAAACACCATATATTTT. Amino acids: CASSHRGSGNTIYF.

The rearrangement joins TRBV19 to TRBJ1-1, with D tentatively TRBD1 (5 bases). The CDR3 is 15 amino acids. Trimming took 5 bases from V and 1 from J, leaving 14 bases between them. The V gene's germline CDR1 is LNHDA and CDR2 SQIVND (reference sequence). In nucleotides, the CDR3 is TGTGCCAGTAGTCCCCAGGGCCTTAGGAACACTGAAGCTTTCTTT. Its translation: CASSPQGLRNTEAFF.

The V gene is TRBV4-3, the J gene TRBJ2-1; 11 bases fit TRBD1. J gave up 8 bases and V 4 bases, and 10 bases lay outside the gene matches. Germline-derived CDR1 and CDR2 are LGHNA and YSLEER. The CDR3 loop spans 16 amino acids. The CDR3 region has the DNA TGCGCCAGCAGCCTATCGGACAGGGGGCGTCATGATGAGCAGTTCTTC. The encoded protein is CASSLSDRGRHDEQFF.

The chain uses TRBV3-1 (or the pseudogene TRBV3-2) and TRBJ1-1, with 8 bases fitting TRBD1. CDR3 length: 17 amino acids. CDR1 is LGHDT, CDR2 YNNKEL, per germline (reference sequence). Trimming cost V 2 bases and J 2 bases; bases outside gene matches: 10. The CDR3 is CASSQLLRTGPNTEAFF. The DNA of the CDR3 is TGTGCCAGCAGCCAATTGTTGAGGACAGGGCCAAACACTGAAGCTTTCTTT.

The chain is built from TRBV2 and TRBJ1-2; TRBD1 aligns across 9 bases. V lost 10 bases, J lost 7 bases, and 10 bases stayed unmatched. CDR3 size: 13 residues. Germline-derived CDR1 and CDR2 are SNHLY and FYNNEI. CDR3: CATRPGTGSGYTF. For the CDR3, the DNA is TGTGCCACCCGACCTGGGACAGGGAGTGGCTACACCTTC.

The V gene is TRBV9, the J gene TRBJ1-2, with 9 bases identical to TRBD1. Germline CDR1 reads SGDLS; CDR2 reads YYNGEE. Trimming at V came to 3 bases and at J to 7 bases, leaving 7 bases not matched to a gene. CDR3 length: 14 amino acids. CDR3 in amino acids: CASSGDRGTGGYTF. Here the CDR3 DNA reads TGTGCCAGCAGCGGCGACAGGGGGACTGGTGGCTACACCTTC.

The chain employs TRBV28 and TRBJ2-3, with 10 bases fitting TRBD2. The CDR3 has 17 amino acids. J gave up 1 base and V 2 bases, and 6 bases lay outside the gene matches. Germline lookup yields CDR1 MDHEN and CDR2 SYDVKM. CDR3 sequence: CASSLERGGLGTDTQYF. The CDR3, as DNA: TGTGCCAGCAGTTTAGAGCGGGGGGGCCTTGGCACAGATACGCAGTATTTT.

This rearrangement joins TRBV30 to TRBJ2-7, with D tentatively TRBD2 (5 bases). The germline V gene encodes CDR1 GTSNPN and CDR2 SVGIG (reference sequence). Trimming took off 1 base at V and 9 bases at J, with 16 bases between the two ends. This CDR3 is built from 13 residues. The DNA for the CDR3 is TGTGCCTGGAGTGCCTTCAGCGGAAACGGGCAGTACTTC. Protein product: CAWSAFSGNGQYF.

In nucleotides, the CDR3 is TGCAGCGTGACAGGTCCCTATGGCTACACCTTC. Translation: CSVTGPYGYTF. This rearrangement joins TRBV29-1 to TRBJ1-2; D perhaps matches TRBD1 (6 bases). The germline V gene has CDR1 SQVTM and CDR2 ANQGSEA. The CDR3 sequence is 11 residues long. Trimming removed 6 bases from V and 4 bases from J, with 9 bases in between.

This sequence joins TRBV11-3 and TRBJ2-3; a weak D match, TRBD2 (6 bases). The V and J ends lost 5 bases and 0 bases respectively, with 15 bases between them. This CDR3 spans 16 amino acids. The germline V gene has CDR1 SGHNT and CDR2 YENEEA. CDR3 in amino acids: CASSRGTASSTDTQYF. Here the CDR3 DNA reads TGTGCCAGCAGCCGCGGGACTGCCAGTAGCACAGATACGCAGTATTTT. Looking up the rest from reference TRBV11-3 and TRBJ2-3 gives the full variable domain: EAGVVQSPRYKIIEKKQPVAFWCNPISGHNTLYWYLQNLGQGPELLIRYENEEAVDDSQLPKDRFSAERLKGVDSTLKIQPAELGDSAVYLCASSRGTASSTDTQYFGPGTRLTVL.

CDR3 nucleotide sequence: TGCGCCAGCAGCCCCGGACAGAACTATGGCTACACCTTC. Its translation: CASSPGQNYGYTF. The chain joins TRBV5-1 to TRBJ1-2; D might be TRBD1 (6 bases). This CDR3 has 13 residues. Trimming left V 4 bases short and J 2 bases short, with 9 bases between. CDR1 is SGHRS, CDR2 YFSETQ, per germline. Looking up the rest from reference TRBV5-1 and TRBJ1-2 gives the full variable domain: KAGVTQTPRYLIKTRGQQVTLSCSPISGHRSVSWYQQTPGQGLQFLFEYFSETQRNKGNFPGRFSGRQFSNSRSEMNVSTLELGDSALYLCASSPGQNYGYTFGSGTRLTVV.

CDR3 residues: CASSPTWDRINTGELFF. The CDR3 DNA sequence: TGTGCCAGCAGCCCTACATGGGACAGAATAAACACCGGGGAGCTGTTTTTT. The V gene is TRBV3-1 (or the pseudogene TRBV3-2), the J gene TRBJ2-2; 7 bases are a match to TRBD1. This CDR3 is built from 17 residues. J gave up 2 bases and V 4 bases, and 10 bases lay outside the gene matches. The germline gives CDR1 LGHDT, CDR2 YNNKEL (reference sequence).

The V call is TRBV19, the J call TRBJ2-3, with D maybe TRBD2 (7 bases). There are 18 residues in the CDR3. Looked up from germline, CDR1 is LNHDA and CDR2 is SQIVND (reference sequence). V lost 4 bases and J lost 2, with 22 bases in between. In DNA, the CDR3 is TGTGCCAGTAGTAAGGGGAACCCCCCGGGGGGCCTCACAGATACGCAGTATTTT. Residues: CASSKGNPPGGLTDTQYF. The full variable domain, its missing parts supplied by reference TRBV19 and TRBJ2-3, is DGGITQSPKYLFRKEGQNVTLSCEQNLNHDAMYWYRQDPGQGLRLIYYSQIVNDFQKGDIAEGYSVSREKKESFPLTVTSAQKNPTAFYLCASSKGNPPGGLTDTQYFGPGTRLTVL.

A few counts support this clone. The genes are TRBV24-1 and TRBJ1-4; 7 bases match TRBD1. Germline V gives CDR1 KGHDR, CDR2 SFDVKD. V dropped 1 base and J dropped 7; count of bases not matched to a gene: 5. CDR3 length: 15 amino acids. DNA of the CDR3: TGTGCCACCAGTGATTTAGGGCAGGGGGTTGAAAAACTGTTTTTT. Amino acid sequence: CATSDLGQGVEKLFF.

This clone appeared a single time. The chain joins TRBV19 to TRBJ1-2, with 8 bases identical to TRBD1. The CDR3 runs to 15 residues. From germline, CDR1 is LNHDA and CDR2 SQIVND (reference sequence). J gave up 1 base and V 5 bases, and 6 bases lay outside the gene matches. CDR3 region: CASSLGTGLNYGYTF. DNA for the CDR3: TGTGCCAGTAGTTTGGGGACAGGACTTAACTATGGCTACACCTTC. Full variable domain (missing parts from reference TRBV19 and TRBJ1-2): DGGITQSPKYLFRKEGQNVTLSCEQNLNHDAMYWYRQDPGQGLRLIYYSQIVNDFQKGDIAEGYSVSREKKESFPLTVTSAQKNPTAFYLCASSLGTGLNYGYTFGSGTRLTVV.

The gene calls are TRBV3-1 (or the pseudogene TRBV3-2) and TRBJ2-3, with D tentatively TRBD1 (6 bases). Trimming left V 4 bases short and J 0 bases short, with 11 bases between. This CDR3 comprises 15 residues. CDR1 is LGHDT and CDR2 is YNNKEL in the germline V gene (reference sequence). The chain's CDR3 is CASSPWTESTDTQYF. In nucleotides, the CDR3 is TGTGCCAGCAGCCCCTGGACAGAGAGCACAGATACGCAGTATTTT.

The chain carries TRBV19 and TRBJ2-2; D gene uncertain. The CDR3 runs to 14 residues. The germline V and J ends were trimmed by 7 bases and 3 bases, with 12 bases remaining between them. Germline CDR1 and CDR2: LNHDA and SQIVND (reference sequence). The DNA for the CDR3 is TGTGCCAGTAAGAACTATCTGGACACCGGGGAGCTGTTTTTT. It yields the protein CASKNYLDTGELFF.